This T cell receptor (beta chain) was retrieved from a study of stem cell transplantation in POMP-related autoinflammatory disease (dated by TCRdb to 2020 to 2022). Regarding the complete study: The study hypothesized that defective thymoproteasomes impair MHC class I-dependent CD8+ T-cell differentiation and positive selection, skewing the TRB repertoire. The effect of POMP deficiency on T-cell receptor beta repertoire diversity and CDR3 characteristics was assessed by high-throughput TRB sequencing. After transplant, 100% donor engraftment of neutrophils and platelets through one year was shown by DNA chimerism analysis. Prior to transplant, the patients had CD4+ naive T-cell skewing, low CD8+ T-cell proportions, and decreased T-cell cytokine secretion.

The sample's time point label, in plain terms: after hematopoietic stem cell transplant. PRAID featured prominent immunodeficiency alongside autoinflammation. Before TRB sequencing, the T-cell subsets, namely conventional T cells, CD8+ T cells, regulatory T cells, and T follicular helper cells, were sorted. The library was made by the immunoSEQ multiplex PCR assay. Turning to the authors' computational methods: Shannon entropy, which accounts for clonal size distribution, was used to quantify repertoire diversity. The Gini-Simpson index (Simpson_1-D) was used to measure inequality in clonotype distribution. The table was pulled from immuneACCESS by TCRdb, which kept in-frame rearrangements only. Such tables lose some clones; where checked, under half of the loss comes from unresolved V genes, and the rest has no known cause. The DNA gave D and trimming, while V, J and clone size come from that table. For this sample there are tens of thousands of clones; around 90% appear just once. Around 0.66% of the sample goes to the ten largest clones.

General conclusions and limits of the study: PRAID patients showed a restricted number of unique TRB V-J gene pairings. Statistical significance for the trend toward lower diversity and increased clonality in PRAID patients was reached only for regulatory T cells. PRAID patients trended toward lower TRB diversity and higher clonality across all analyzed T-cell subsets.

CDR1 and CDR2 are drawn from the germline V gene (reference sequence): LNHDA, SQIVND. Trimming at the junction amounts to 4 bases on V and 4 bases on J, and the germline ends lie 23 bases apart. Including the terminal cysteine and phenylalanine, the CDR3 comprises 18 residues. Only the CDR3 portion is preserved as DNA: 54 bases, with reading frame beginning at the first base. In the case of this clone: Its antigen is still unknown. Base qualities are not provided; no much larger clone lies one nucleotide away.

The chain uses TRBV19 and TRBJ1-5; 5 matching bases give a weak D call of TRBD1. The origin of this receptor is a human patient with POMP-related autoinflammation and immune dysregulation (PRAID). After a transplant, some T cells may have been passed on by the graft donor. The sequencing here drew on CD4+ T cells from PBMCs, taken after stem cell transplantation. In nucleotides, the sequence is TGTGCCAGTAGTAGACAAAACCTCCGGGACCTTTATAATCAGCCCCAGCATTTT. Translated, it gives CASSRQNLRDLYNQPQHF.